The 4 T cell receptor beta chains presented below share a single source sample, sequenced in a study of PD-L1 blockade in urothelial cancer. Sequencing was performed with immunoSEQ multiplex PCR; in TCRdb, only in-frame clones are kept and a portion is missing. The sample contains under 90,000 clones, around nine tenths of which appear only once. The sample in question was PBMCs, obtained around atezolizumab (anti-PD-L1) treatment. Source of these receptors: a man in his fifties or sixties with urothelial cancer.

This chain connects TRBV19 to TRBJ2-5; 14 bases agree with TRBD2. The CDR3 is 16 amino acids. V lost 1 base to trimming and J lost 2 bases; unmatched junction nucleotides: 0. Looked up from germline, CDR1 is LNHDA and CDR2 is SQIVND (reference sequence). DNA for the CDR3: TGTGCCAGTAGTATAGGACTAGCGGGAGGGCAAGAGACCCAGTACTTC. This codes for CASSIGLAGGQETQYF.

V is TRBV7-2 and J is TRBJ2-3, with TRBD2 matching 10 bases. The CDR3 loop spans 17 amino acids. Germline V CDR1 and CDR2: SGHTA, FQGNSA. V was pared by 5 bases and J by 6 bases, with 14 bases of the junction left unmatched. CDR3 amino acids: CASSPRLAGAGEDTQYF. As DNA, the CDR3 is TGTGCCAGCAGCCCCCGGCTAGCGGGGGCCGGAGAGGATACGCAGTATTTT.

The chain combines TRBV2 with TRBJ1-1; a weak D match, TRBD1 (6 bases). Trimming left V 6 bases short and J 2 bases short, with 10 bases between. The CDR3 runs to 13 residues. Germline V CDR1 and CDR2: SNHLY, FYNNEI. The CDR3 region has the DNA TGTGCCAGCAGAAGACAGGAAAACACTGAAGCTTTCTTT. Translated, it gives CASRRQENTEAFF.

In nucleotides, the CDR3 is TGTGCCAGCAGCGCCTCGGGGGGTCTCTATGGCTACACCTTC. Translating gives CASSASGGLYGYTF. V gene TRBV7-2 combines with J gene TRBJ1-2, with D perhaps TRBD1 (5 bases). Per the germline V gene, CDR1 is SGHTA and CDR2 is FQGNSA. The length of the CDR3 is 14 residues. V lost 5 bases and J 4 bases, leaving 14 bases between the germline ends.